This paragraph covers one T cell receptor beta chain sequence. The antigen remains undetermined. Germline V lookup: CDR1 MNHEY, CDR2 SVGAGI. This CDR3 is 15 amino acids long. V lost 4 bases to trimming and J lost 0 bases, with 10 bases between them. The data stem from a study of cytomegalovirus exposure and HLA in healthy donors. The study, taken as a whole, reports: Links to common viral pathogens appeared, in a later analysis, for several of the most significant clusters. Most observed TCR sequences were rare, whereas some public TCRs were detected in many donors.

The PCR ran on 60 Vbeta and 13 Jbeta primers. Profiling relied on immunoSEQ multiplex PCR, and the TCRdb table lists in-frame clones only, not all of them. Found here are approximately 240,000 clones, around 80% of them singletons; the top ten hold 5.4%. Specimen: PBMCs. This sequence was found in a woman aged 40 to 55 in good health and CMV-seropositive. The chain links TRBV6-5 to TRBJ2-1; no clear D gene. DNA of the CDR3: TGTGCCAGCAGTTTAACTCGGAGCTCCTACAATGAGCAGTTCTTC. Translated, it gives CASSLTRSSYNEQFF.